This is a list of T cell receptor beta chains from one sample in a study of EBV T-cell therapy then PD-1 blockade in nasopharyngeal carcinoma. These receptors are not linked to any known antigen. Using immunoSEQ multiplex PCR, the repertoire was profiled, and TCRdb retains in-frame clones only, with some absent. The table records approximately 25,000 clones, about 80% of them present only once. Sequenced here: CD8+ T cells from blood, sampled at roughly day 60 from a patient whose treatment included autologous EBV-specific T cells and nivolumab. The source is a middle-aged man with nasopharyngeal carcinoma. Each CDR3 is given with its conserved first and last residue. Each record gives: clone size, J gene, V gene, D gene, CDR3 DNA, CDR3 protein. D genes are given only for firm matches. Clone size, where shown, is once, few, many, or a class for clones that have expanded.

. TRBJ1-2 TRBV5-6 . TGTGCCAGCAGTTTCGGGACGGCAAGAGGCTACACCTTC CASSFGTARGYTF
. TRBJ2-1 TRBV7-3 . TGTGCCAGCAGCTTAGGTCTGAGCTCCTACAATGAGCAGTTCTTC CASSLGLSSYNEQFF
. TRBJ2-1 TRBV5-5 . TGTGCCAGCAGCCTACTAGGATATGGTGAGCAGTTCTTC CASSLLGYGEQFF
. TRBJ1-1 TRBV7-9 TRBD1 TGTGCCACCTCCGGGACAGGGGGCACTGAAGCTTTCTTT CATSGTGGTEAFF
once TRBJ1-2 TRBV9 . TGTGCCAGCAGCCCCACGACAACAACTAACTATGGCTACACCTTC CASSPTTTTNYGYTF
. TRBJ2-1 TRBV15 . TGTGCCACCAGCAGAGATCGGGGGAATGAGCAGTTCTTC CATSRDRGNEQFF
. TRBJ2-1 TRBV19 . TGTGCCAGTAGTATCTTTCTCCGCTACAATGAGCAGTTCTTC CASSIFLRYNEQFF
. TRBJ1-1 TRBV7-3 . TGTGCCAGCAGCTTATCTCCCACAGGGCATTTTCTTTTCTTT CASSLSPTGHFLFF
. TRBJ1-4 TRBV7-9 . TGTGCCAGCCCCGCCGTCGGGGAAAGTGCTAATGAAAAACTGTTTTTT CASPAVGESANEKLFF
. TRBJ2-1 TRBV4-2 TRBD2 TGTGCCAGCAGCCAAGAAACTAGCGGGGGACCCTACAATGAGCAGTTCTTC CASSQETSGGPYNEQFF
. TRBJ2-1 TRBV5-1 TRBD2 TGCGCCAGCAGCGGCTTAGCGGGGGGGCCCGATGAGCAGTTCTTC CASSGLAGGPDEQFF
. TRBJ2-7 TRBV7-6 . TGTGCCAGCAGCTTAGTTCGGGACCGCTTGTCCGAGCAGTACTTC CASSLVRDRLSEQYF
once TRBJ1-1 TRBV6-2/TRBV6-3 . TGTGCCAGCAGTTACAGTCTCTTAAACACTGAAGCTTTCTTT CASSYSLLNTEAFF
. TRBJ1-1 TRBV7-9 . TGTGCCAGCAGCTTACTTGCGAACACTGAAGCTTTCTTT CASSLLANTEAFF
. TRBJ2-3 TRBV4-3 TRBD2 TGCGCCAGCAGCCAAACTTCGCTAGCGGGGAGAAGTAGAGATACGCAGTATTTT CASSQTSLAGRSRDTQYF
few TRBJ2-1 TRBV7-9 . TGTGCCAGCAGCTTCGACTCTTATGGGAATGAGCAGTTCTTC CASSFDSYGNEQFF